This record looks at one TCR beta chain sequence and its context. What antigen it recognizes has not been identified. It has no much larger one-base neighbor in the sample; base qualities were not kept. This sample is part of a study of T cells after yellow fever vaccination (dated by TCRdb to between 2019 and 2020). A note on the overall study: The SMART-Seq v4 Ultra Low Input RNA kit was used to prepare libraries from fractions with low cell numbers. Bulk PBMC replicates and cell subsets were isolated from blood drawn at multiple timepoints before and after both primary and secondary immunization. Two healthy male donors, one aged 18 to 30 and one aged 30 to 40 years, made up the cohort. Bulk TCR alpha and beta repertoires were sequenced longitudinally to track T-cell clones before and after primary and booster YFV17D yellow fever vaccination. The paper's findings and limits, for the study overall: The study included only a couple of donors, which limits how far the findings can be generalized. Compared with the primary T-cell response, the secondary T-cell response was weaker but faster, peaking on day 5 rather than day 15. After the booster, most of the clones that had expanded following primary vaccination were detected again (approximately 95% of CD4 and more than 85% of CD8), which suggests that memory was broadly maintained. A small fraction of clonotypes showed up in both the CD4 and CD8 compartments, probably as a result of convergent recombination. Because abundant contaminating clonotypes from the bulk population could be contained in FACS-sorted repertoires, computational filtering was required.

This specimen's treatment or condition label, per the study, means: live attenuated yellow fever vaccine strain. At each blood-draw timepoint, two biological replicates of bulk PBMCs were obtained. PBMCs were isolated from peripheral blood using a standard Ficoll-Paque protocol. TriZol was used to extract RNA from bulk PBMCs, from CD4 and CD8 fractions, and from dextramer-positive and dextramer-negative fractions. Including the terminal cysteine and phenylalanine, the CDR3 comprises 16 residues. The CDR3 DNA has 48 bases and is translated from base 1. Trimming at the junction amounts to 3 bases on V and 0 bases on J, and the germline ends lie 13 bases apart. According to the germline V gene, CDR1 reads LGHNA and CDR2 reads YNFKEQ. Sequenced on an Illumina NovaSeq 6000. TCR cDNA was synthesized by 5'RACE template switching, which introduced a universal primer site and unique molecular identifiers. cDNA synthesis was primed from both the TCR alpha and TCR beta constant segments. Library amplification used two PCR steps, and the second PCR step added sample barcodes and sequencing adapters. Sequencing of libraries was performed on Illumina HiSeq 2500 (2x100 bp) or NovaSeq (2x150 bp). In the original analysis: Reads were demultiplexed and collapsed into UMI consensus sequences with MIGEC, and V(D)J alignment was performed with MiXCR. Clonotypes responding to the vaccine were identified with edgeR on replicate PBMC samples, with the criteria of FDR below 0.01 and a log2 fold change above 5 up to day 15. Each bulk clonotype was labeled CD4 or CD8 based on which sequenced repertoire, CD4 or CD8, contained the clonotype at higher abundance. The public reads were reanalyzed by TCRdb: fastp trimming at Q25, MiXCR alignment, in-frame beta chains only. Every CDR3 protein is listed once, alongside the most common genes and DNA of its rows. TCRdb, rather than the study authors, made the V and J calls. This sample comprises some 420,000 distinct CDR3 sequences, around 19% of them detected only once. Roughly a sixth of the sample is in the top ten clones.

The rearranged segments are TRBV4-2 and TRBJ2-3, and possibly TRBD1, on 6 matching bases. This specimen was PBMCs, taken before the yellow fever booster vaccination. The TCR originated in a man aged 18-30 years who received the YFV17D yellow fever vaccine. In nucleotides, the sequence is TGTGCCAGCAGCCAGGGGGACATACCTAGCACAGATACGCAGTATTTT. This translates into CASSQGDIPSTDTQYF.